This entry features one TCR beta chain sequence. Its antigen is not known. The CDR3 consists of 14 residues. V lost 1 base and J 3 bases, leaving 13 bases between the germline ends. Per the germline V gene, CDR1 is DFQATT and CDR2 is SNEGSKA (reference sequence). TCRdb re-called the 5' RACE reads through MiXCR, storing one row per CDR3 protein. Among hundreds of thousands of distinct CDR3 sequences listed, 10% to 15% were seen once. The data originate from a study of T cells after yellow fever vaccination. Points from the study as a whole: A small proportion of clonotypes was detected in both the CD4 and CD8 compartments.

The receptor's source is a man between 25 and 39 years old who received the YFV17D yellow fever vaccine. The V and J genes are TRBV20-1 and TRBJ2-7; the D gene is possibly TRBD2 (6 bases). Sequenced here: PBMCs, sampled on the day of the yellow fever booster vaccination. The CDR3 loop is CSARAFGRDYEQYF. The DNA of the CDR3 is TGCAGTGCTAGAGCCTTCGGGAGAGACTACGAGCAGTACTTC.